The sequence of this TCR beta chain was determined in a study of blood T cell repertoires in COVID-19. This table comes from immunoSEQ multiplex PCR, and its TCRdb copy is limited to in-frame clones, with some not included. Among some 370,000 clones, 87% were seen once, and the ten largest hold less than 11%. V lost 2 bases and J 6 bases, leaving 20 bases between the germline ends. This CDR3 comprises 16 residues. Germline-derived CDR1 and CDR2 are MDHEN and SYDVKM. V gene TRBV28 combines with J gene TRBJ2-7; a possible D gene is TRBD2 (6 bases). The sequencing sample was made of peripheral blood. The origin of this receptor is a woman younger than 45 with COVID-19, enrolled during active disease. In DNA form, the CDR3 reads TGTGCCAGCAGTTTAGCGGGAAGGTCCCTTACTGGCGAGCAGTACTTC. This codes for CASSLAGRSLTGEQYF.